The next 31 T cell receptor beta chains were all read from a single sample in a study of glioma-infiltrating T cells. TCR alpha and beta CDR3 regions were amplified from RNA using iRepertoire nested multiplex PCR. TCRdb analysed the multiplex PCR reads with MiXCR anew, one entry per CDR3 protein. The sample lists about 130,000 distinct CDR3 sequences, approximately 24% occurring once. The source material was glioma tissue, nonneoplastic brain tissue, or PBMCs (not recorded which). The receptors originated from a human donor with low-grade glioma or glioblastoma, undergoing nonglioma brain surgery, or in good health (not recorded which).

This clonotype was counted many times. The chain links TRBV27 to TRBJ1-4; D may be TRBD1 (5 bases). The V gene's germline CDR1 is MNHEY and CDR2 SMNVEV (reference sequence). The CDR3 is 14 amino acids. Trimming shortened V by 4 bases and J by 7 bases, and 13 bases separated the two germline ends. The CDR3 DNA is TGTGCCAGCAGTTGGGGAGGGGACGGTGAAAAACTGTTTTTT. The encoded protein is CASSWGGDGEKLFF.

This clonotype was found a few times. The chain carries TRBV20-1 and TRBJ2-1, with D perhaps TRBD1 (5 bases). The germline V gene encodes CDR1 DFQATT and CDR2 SNEGSKA (reference sequence). The CDR3 is made up of 12 amino acids. V dropped 6 bases and J dropped 6 bases, with 12 bases sitting between them. The CDR3 DNA reads as TGCAGTGCCTTTACAGGCCTCAATGAGCAGTTCTTC. Translation: CSAFTGLNEQFF.

This chain joins TRBV4-2 and TRBJ2-2, with TRBD1 matching 7 bases. The CDR3 runs to 17 residues. The germline V gene encodes CDR1 LGHNA and CDR2 YNFKEQ. Trimming removed 3 bases from V and 2 bases from J; junction bases left unmatched: 9. The CDR3 is CASSQAIGDSNTGELFF. The DNA for the CDR3 is TGTGCCAGCAGCCAGGCGATAGGGGACAGTAACACCGGGGAGCTGTTTTTT.

This clonotype has only a few counts. The J gene is TRBJ1-2, the V gene TRBV4-1; 8 bases are a match to TRBD1. There are 15 residues in the CDR3. Germline-derived CDR1 and CDR2 are MGHRA and YSYEKL. Trimming cost V 2 bases and J 4 bases; bases outside gene matches: 6. This chain's CDR3 is CASSQRGQGSYGYTF. CDR3 DNA sequence: TGCGCCAGCAGCCAACGAGGACAGGGCTCCTATGGCTACACCTTC.

As regards this clonotype: It may be a read error: a sequence one base away is much more abundant. The CDR3 is CASGHRDLNTEAFF. CDR3 DNA sequence: TGCGCCAGCGGTCACAGGGACCTGAACACTGAAGCTTTCTTT. V is TRBV7-8 and J is TRBJ1-1; D perhaps matches TRBD1 (6 bases). The CDR3 totals 14 residues. Germline V lookup: CDR1 SGHVS, CDR2 FQNEAQ.

This clonotype has more than one count but fewer than ten. This chain links TRBV20-1 with TRBJ1-2, with a tentative D call TRBD1 (6 bases). This CDR3 is built from 13 residues. The germline V gene encodes CDR1 DFQATT and CDR2 SNEGSKA (reference sequence). Trimming took 0 bases from V and 6 from J, leaving 11 bases between them. The CDR3 here is CSARDPGAHGYTF. DNA for the CDR3: TGCAGTGCTAGAGACCCAGGGGCCCATGGCTACACCTTC.

This chain connects TRBV2 to TRBJ2-7; no firm D call. Germline V gene data show CDR1 as SNHLY and CDR2 as FYNNEI. The CDR3 has 13 residues. Trimming pared 5 bases from V and 2 bases from J, leaving 10 bases between. CDR3 coding DNA: TGTGCCAGCAGTCGGACGGAGACCTACGAGCAGTACGTC. It is translated as CASSRTETYEQYV.

The table lists this clonotype with many counts. V usage is TRBV15 and J usage is TRBJ2-3; perhaps TRBD2 as D (6 bases). There are 14 residues in the CDR3. The V and J ends lost 3 bases and 4 bases respectively, with 11 bases between them. Germline V gene sequence: CDR1 LNHNV, CDR2 YYDKDF (reference sequence). CDR3 DNA: TGTGCCACCAGCAGGGCACTAGCTCCAGATACGCAGTATTTT. It translates to CATSRALAPDTQYF.

The table lists this clonotype with many counts. The chain links TRBV6-1 to TRBJ2-5, with TRBD2 matching over 13 bases. Losses at the gene ends were 7 bases for V and 1 base for J; bases not matched to a gene: 12. CDR1 and CDR2 from the germline V gene are MNHNS and SASEGT. This CDR3 region has 18 residues. The CDR3 is CASIPGTSGALLQETQYF. In DNA, the CDR3 is TGTGCCAGCATCCCCGGGACTAGCGGGGCCTTACTCCAAGAGACCCAGTACTTC.

Ten or more counts support this clonotype. This rearrangement joins TRBV4-2 to TRBJ1-1; D uncertain. Germline V gene lookup returns CDR1 LGHNA and CDR2 YNFKEQ. The V gene lost 0 bases and the J gene lost 8 bases, with 10 bases spanning the gap. This CDR3 is 13 amino acids long. CDR3 in amino acids: CASSQDSQREAFF. The CDR3 bases are TGTGCCAGCAGCCAAGATTCCCAGCGGGAAGCTTTCTTT.

The chain links TRBV7-9 to TRBJ2-5; TRBD1 agrees at 10 bases. Germline assignment: CDR1 SEHNR and CDR2 FQNEAQ (reference sequence). The CDR3 totals 15 residues. V lost 5 bases, J lost 5 bases, and 8 bases stayed unmatched. In nucleotides, the CDR3 is TGTGCCAGCAGCCTAGTCCCGGGACAGGGGGAGACCCAGTACTTC. This sequence encodes CASSLVPGQGETQYF.

The V and J genes are TRBV6-1 and TRBJ1-1; tentative D call: TRBD1 (5 bases). This CDR3 has 12 residues. V was pared by 10 bases and J by 1 base, with 10 bases between. CDR1 is MNHNS, CDR2 SASEGT, per germline. The CDR3 DNA is TGTGCCATCAAGGGGCCGAACACTGAAGCTTTCTTT. Its protein product is CAIKGPNTEAFF.

This CDR3 is CASSQNPRQEETQYF. CDR3 nucleotides: TGTGCCAGCAGCCAAAATCCGCGTCAGGAAGAGACCCAGTACTTC. The V and J genes are TRBV3-1 and TRBJ2-5; D gene uncertain. The V and J ends lost 2 bases and 3 bases respectively, with 13 bases between them. Germline values: CDR1 LGHDT, CDR2 YNNKEL (reference sequence). The CDR3 runs 15 residues.

The chain couples TRBV24-1 to TRBJ1-1; D remains unclear. Trimming removed 7 bases from V and 1 base from J, with 12 bases in between. The germline CDR1 and CDR2 sequences are KGHDR and SFDVKD. This CDR3 has 14 residues. CDR3 sequence (DNA): TGTGCCACCAGGCAAGCGGCCGAGAACACTGAAGCTTTCTTT. Residues: CATRQAAENTEAFF.

This chain connects TRBV19 to TRBJ1-5, with D unclear. CDR1 is LNHDA, CDR2 SQIVND, per germline (reference sequence). The CDR3 runs 13 residues. Trimming left V 5 bases short and J 7 bases short, with 12 bases between. The CDR3 DNA is TGTGCCAGTAGTGGGTTTGGGTGGCAGCCCCAGCATTTT. The encoded protein is CASSGFGWQPQHF.

The genes are TRBV19 and TRBJ2-1, with 8 bases matching TRBD1. The CDR3 spans 12 residues. Germline values: CDR1 LNHDA, CDR2 SQIVND (reference sequence). V gave up 6 bases and J gave up 7 bases; unmatched junction bases: 2. The CDR3 is CASRDRENEQFF. The CDR3 region has the DNA TGTGCCAGTAGGGACAGGGAAAATGAGCAGTTCTTC.

The V gene is TRBV5-1, the J gene TRBJ2-3, with 9 positions matching TRBD1. V was pared by 0 bases and J by 4 bases, with 6 bases of the junction left unmatched. The CDR3 runs 16 residues. Germline V lookup: CDR1 SGHRS, CDR2 YFSETQ. The CDR3 region has the DNA TGCGCCAGCAGCTTGGTCGGGACAGGGAGGGCAGATACGCAGTATTTT. This encodes CASSLVGTGRADTQYF. Full variable domain (missing parts from reference TRBV5-1 and TRBJ2-3): KAGVTQTPRYLIKTRGQQVTLSCSPISGHRSVSWYQQTPGQGLQFLFEYFSETQRNKGNFPGRFSGRQFSNSRSEMNVSTLELGDSALYLCASSLVGTGRADTQYFGPGTRLTVL.

This chain connects TRBV5-4 to TRBJ2-5; D ambiguous. V lost 2 bases and J lost 2, with 10 bases in between. The CDR3 is 14 amino acids. Germline V lookup: CDR1 SGHNT, CDR2 YYREEE (reference sequence). The CDR3 nucleotides read TGTGCCAGCAGCTTAATGGTCGGGCAAGAGACCCAGTACTTC. It encodes CASSLMVGQETQYF.

This clonotype was seen many times. The J gene is TRBJ2-5, the V gene TRBV6-1; the match to TRBD2 covers 9 bases. Per the germline V gene, CDR1 is MNHNS and CDR2 is SASEGT. With 1 base clipped from V and 0 bases from J, the junction kept 0 bases outside the gene matches. The CDR3 totals 15 residues. CDR3 bases: TGTGCCAGCAGTGAAGTAGCGGGGGACCAAGAGACCCAGTACTTC. This codes for CASSEVAGDQETQYF.

This clonotype appeared many times. The DNA of the CDR3 is TGTGCCAGCACCAAACCCCGGGACGGCAACTATGGCTACACCTTC. Translating gives CASTKPRDGNYGYTF. This chain connects TRBV6-1 to TRBJ1-2, with D possibly TRBD1 on 5 matching bases. V lost 7 bases and J 2 bases, leaving 17 bases between the germline ends. The CDR3 consists of 15 residues. Germline loops: CDR1 MNHNS, CDR2 SASEGT.

This clonotype was detected ten times or more. This chain links TRBV20-1 with TRBJ2-2; TRBD1 matches at 9 bases. The CDR3 extends over 16 amino acids. Germline lookup yields CDR1 DFQATT and CDR2 SNEGSKA (reference sequence). Trimming at V came to 3 bases and at J to 6 bases, leaving 11 bases not matched to a gene. The CDR3 DNA is TGCAGTGCTAGGACCCGGGACAGGGCAGCGGCCGGGGAGCTGTTTTTT. It specifies CSARTRDRAAAGELFF.

The sample holds many counts of this clonotype. The chain couples TRBV20-1 to TRBJ2-3; no clear D gene. Trimming cost V 0 bases and J 0 bases, with 7 bases left between them. The CDR3 is 14 amino acids. Looked up from germline, CDR1 is DFQATT and CDR2 is SNEGSKA (reference sequence). For the CDR3, the DNA is TGCAGTGCTAGAGATATGGGGAGCACAGATACGCAGTATTTT. It encodes CSARDMGSTDTQYF.

In its sample, this clonotype was seen a few times. This chain joins TRBV11-2 and TRBJ1-1, with a possible D match to TRBD1 (5 bases). The germline CDR1 and CDR2 sequences are SGHAT and FQNNGV. The CDR3 has 14 residues. V dropped 3 bases and J dropped 5 bases, with 13 bases sitting between them. CDR3 region: CASSFGGARTEAFF. In DNA, the CDR3 is TGTGCCAGCAGCTTTGGAGGGGCGAGGACTGAAGCTTTCTTT.

This clonotype came up many times. This chain uses TRBV20-1 with TRBJ1-4, with D uncertain. Trimming cost V 3 bases and J 8 bases, with 7 bases left between them. CDR1 is DFQATT and CDR2 is SNEGSKA in the germline V gene (reference sequence). This CDR3 contains 11 residues. The CDR3 is CSASAPEKLFF. In DNA, the CDR3 is TGCAGTGCTAGTGCCCCAGAAAAACTGTTTTTT.

This clonotype occurred many times. The rearrangement joins TRBV20-1 to TRBJ1-2; possibly TRBD1 for D (5 bases). This CDR3 is built from 13 residues. V was clipped by 3 bases and J by 2 bases, with 10 bases between them. CDR1 and CDR2 from the germline V gene are DFQATT and SNEGSKA (reference sequence). DNA for the CDR3: TGCAGTGCTAGTGGGACGGCAAACTATGGCTACACCTTC. Translated: CSASGTANYGYTF.

This chain joins TRBV7-9 and TRBJ1-1, with D unresolved. The CDR3 is 14 residues long. Looked up from germline, CDR1 is SEHNR and CDR2 is FQNEAQ (reference sequence). Trimming left V 5 bases short and J 2 bases short, with 12 bases between. The CDR3 protein is CASSPRVLNTEAFF. DNA of the CDR3: TGTGCCAGCAGCCCGCGGGTTTTAAACACTGAAGCTTTCTTT.

This clonotype was counted once. The gene calls are TRBV5-1 and TRBJ2-3; 8 bases align to TRBD2. J was trimmed by 4 bases and V by 0 bases; bases with no gene match: 7. The CDR3 spans 16 residues. Germline values: CDR1 SGHRS, CDR2 YFSETQ. The CDR3 DNA follows: TGCGCCAGCAGCTTGGCCGGGCGGGGGGCAGCAGATACGCAGTATTTT. This translates into CASSLAGRGAADTQYF.

This clonotype was counted a few times. This chain connects TRBV7-2 to TRBJ1-6, with 7 nucleotides matching TRBD1. The length of the CDR3 is 15 residues. Per germline, CDR1 SGHTA and CDR2 FQGNSA. The J segment lost 10 bases and the V segment lost 2 bases, leaving 8 bases of the junction unmatched. The DNA for the CDR3 is TGTGCCAGCAGCTTAAGTCCCGGGACAGCCTCACCCCTCCACTTT. It is translated as CASSLSPGTASPLHF.

For this clonotype: This may be a read error, as it is one base from a much larger clone. A read error is likely, as this CDR3 ends without the conserved phenylalanine or tryptophan. The gene calls are TRBV7-9 and TRBJ2-5; D is unresolved. Germline V gene sequence: CDR1 SEHNR, CDR2 FQNEAQ (reference sequence). Deletions cut 5 bases from V and 0 bases from J, with 13 bases between. The CDR3 has 15 amino acids. The DNA of the CDR3 is TGTGCCAGCAGCCCCGTGCGTGACAACCAAGAGACCCAGTACCTC. Protein: CASSPVRDNQETQYL.

This clonotype has a count of ten or more. In nucleotides, the CDR3 is TGCGCCAGCAGCCAAGATCTCTTGTATGGCTACACCTTC. Its protein is CASSQDLLYGYTF. The rearrangement uses TRBV4-1 and TRBJ1-2; D not certain. The CDR3 runs to 13 residues. The germline gives CDR1 MGHRA, CDR2 YSYEKL. V was pared by 0 bases and J by 5 bases, with 7 bases between.

There are a few counts of this clonotype. The chain recombines TRBV6-1 with TRBJ2-7; D unresolved. The CDR3 runs 14 residues. Germline-derived CDR1 and CDR2 are MNHNS and SASEGT. V lost 6 bases and J 1 base, leaving 13 bases between the germline ends. CDR3 in DNA: TGTGCCAGCAGATCGCCCGGACGGTCCTACGAGCAGTACGTC. Its protein product is CASRSPGRSYEQYV.